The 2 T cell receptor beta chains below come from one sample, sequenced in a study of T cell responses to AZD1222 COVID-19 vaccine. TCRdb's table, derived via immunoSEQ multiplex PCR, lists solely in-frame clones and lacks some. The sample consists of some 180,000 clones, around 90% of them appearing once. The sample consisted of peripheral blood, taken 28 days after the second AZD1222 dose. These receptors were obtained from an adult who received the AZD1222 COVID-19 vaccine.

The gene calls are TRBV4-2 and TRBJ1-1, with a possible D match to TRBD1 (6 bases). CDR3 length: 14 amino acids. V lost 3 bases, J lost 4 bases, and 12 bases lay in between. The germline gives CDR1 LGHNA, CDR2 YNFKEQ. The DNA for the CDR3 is TGTGCCAGCAGCCAGGGAGTAGGGGGCACTGAAGCTTTCTTT. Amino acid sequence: CASSQGVGGTEAFF.

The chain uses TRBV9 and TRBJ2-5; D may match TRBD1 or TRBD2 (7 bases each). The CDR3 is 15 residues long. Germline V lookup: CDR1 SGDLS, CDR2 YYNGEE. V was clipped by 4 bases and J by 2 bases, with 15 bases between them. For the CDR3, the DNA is TGTGCCAGCAGCTTAGGGAGGGGGCGGCAAGAGACCCAGTACTTC. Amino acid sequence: CASSLGRGRQETQYF.